Following are 19 T cell receptor beta chains from one sample sequenced in a study of T cell changes during pregnancy in multiple sclerosis (dated by TCRdb to the late 2010s). To prepare the library, the immunoSEQ multiplex PCR assay was applied. In its TCRdb copy, this immuneACCESS table keeps in-frame sequences only and misses some clones. Where compared with another copy, unresolved V genes explain less than half of these, and the others have no known cause. Present in this sample are some 40,000 clones, 85% to 95% of which were seen just once. 1% to 1.5% of the sample belongs to the ten largest clones. The source material was peripheral blood. The receptors were sampled from a female donor with multiple sclerosis, enrolled in a pregnancy study.

This chain uses TRBV25-1 with TRBJ2-5; possible D gene TRBD1, 6 bases. V was cut by 8 bases and J by 4 bases, with 11 bases left in between. Germline CDR1 MGHDK, CDR2 SYGVNS. The CDR3 sequence is 12 residues long. For the CDR3, the DNA is TGTGCCAGCGGACGCAGGGGAGAGACCCAGTACTTC. It translates to CASGRRGETQYF.

The V call is TRBV7-2, the J call TRBJ2-1; 8 bases fit TRBD1. With 1 base clipped from V and 2 bases from J, the junction kept 4 bases outside the gene matches. The germline V gene encodes CDR1 SGHTA and CDR2 FQGNSA. CDR3 size: 16 residues. CDR3 DNA sequence: TGTGCCAGCAGCTTAGGGCCACAGGGGGCCTACAATGAGCAGTTCTTC. It encodes CASSLGPQGAYNEQFF.

J is TRBJ2-1 and V is TRBV18; 8 bases fit TRBD2. The junction had 1 base not matched to a gene; V was cut back by 0 bases and J by 0 bases. This CDR3 has 16 amino acids. CDR1 and CDR2 from the germline V gene are KGHSH and LQKENI. The CDR3 bases are TGTGCCAGCTCACCACCTAGCGGGATCTCCTACAATGAGCAGTTCTTC. This gives the protein CASSPPSGISYNEQFF.

J is TRBJ2-1 and V is TRBV11-2; unclear D gene. Trimming left V 1 base short and J 10 bases short, with 11 bases between. CDR3 length equals 13 residues. Germline assignment: CDR1 SGHAT and CDR2 FQNNGV. The CDR3 protein is CASSLGSSGEQFF. CDR3 DNA: TGTGCCAGCAGCTTAGGGTCCAGTGGCGAGCAGTTCTTC.

The rearrangement joins TRBV7-3 to TRBJ2-3; 7 nucleotides align to TRBD1. J lost 0 bases, V lost 5 bases, and 14 bases had no gene match. This CDR3 has 18 amino acids. The germline V gene has CDR1 SGHTA and CDR2 FQGTGA. CDR3 region: CASSRQSKGQTSTDTQYF. CDR3 nucleotide sequence: TGTGCCAGCAGCCGCCAAAGCAAGGGACAGACTAGCACAGATACGCAGTATTTT.

The chain is built from TRBV5-5 and TRBJ2-3; TRBD2 aligns across 13 bases. The germline V gene has CDR1 SGHKS and CDR2 YYEKEE (reference sequence). There are 18 residues in the CDR3. J lost 0 bases, V lost 3 bases, and 7 bases had no gene match. For the CDR3, the DNA is TGTGCCAGCAGCTCGGGACTAGCGGGACCCTCTAGCACAGATACGCAGTATTTT. Its translation is CASSSGLAGPSSTDTQYF.

This sequence joins TRBV28 and TRBJ1-5; a weak D match, TRBD1 (6 bases). Per the germline V gene, CDR1 is MDHEN and CDR2 is SYDVKM. There are 16 residues in the CDR3. The germline V and J ends were trimmed by 1 base and 2 bases, with 12 bases remaining between them. In DNA, the CDR3 is TGTGCCAGCAGTTTATTGCCCAGGGGTGGCAATCAGCCCCAGCATTTT. Protein product: CASSLLPRGGNQPQHF. Combining the CDR3 with reference TRBV28 and TRBJ1-5 gives the whole variable domain DVKVTQSSRYLVKRTGEKVFLECVQDMDHENMFWYRQDPGLGLRLIYFSYDVKMKEKGDIPEGYSVSREKKERFSLILESASTNQTSMYLCASSLLPRGGNQPQHFGDGTRLSIL.

This clone was found once. The gene calls are TRBV5-4 and TRBJ2-6; D tentatively fits TRBD1 or TRBD2 (5 bases each). The CDR3 contains 19 residues. Germline V gene data show CDR1 as SGHNT and CDR2 as YYREEE (reference sequence). V was shortened by 4 bases and J by 0 bases, with 20 bases between the two germline ends. CDR3 in DNA: TGTGCCAGCAGCACGGATACAGGAGGCACTTACTCTGGGGCCAACGTCCTGACTTTC. As protein: CASSTDTGGTYSGANVLTF. Drawing the rest from reference TRBV5-4 and TRBJ2-6, the complete variable domain is ETGVTQSPTHLIKTRGQQVTLRCSSQSGHNTVSWYQQALGQGPQFIFQYYREEENGRGNFPPRFSGLQFPNYSSELNVNALELDDSALYLCASSTDTGGTYSGANVLTFGAGSRLTVL.

The V gene is TRBV5-1, the J gene TRBJ2-2, with D tentatively TRBD2 (6 bases). Germline CDR1 SGHRS, CDR2 YFSETQ. The CDR3 spans 14 residues. V was cut by 4 bases and J by 1 base, with 8 bases left in between. The CDR3 DNA sequence: TGCGCCAGCAGCATGCGGGAGAACACCGGGGAGCTGTTTTTT. This sequence encodes CASSMRENTGELFF.

The rearrangement joins TRBV29-1 to TRBJ2-7; 8 bases match TRBD2. J gave up 3 bases and V 4 bases, and 5 bases lay outside the gene matches. CDR3 length: 13 amino acids. The V gene's germline CDR1 is SQVTM and CDR2 ANQGSEA. The CDR3 region has the DNA TGCAGCGTTGTGGCGGGAGGAGTCTACGAGCAGTACTTC. This gives the protein CSVVAGGVYEQYF.

V usage is TRBV18 and J usage is TRBJ2-1; 12 bases are a match to TRBD2. Germline-derived CDR1 and CDR2 are KGHSH and LQKENI. The CDR3 has 16 residues. With 4 bases clipped from V and 9 bases from J, the junction kept 10 bases outside the gene matches. The CDR3 region is CASSQGPSGRAGEQFF. DNA of the CDR3: TGTGCCAGCTCACAAGGGCCTAGCGGGAGGGCAGGTGAGCAGTTCTTC.

This sequence joins TRBV2 and TRBJ1-6; D is undetermined. Germline V gene lookup returns CDR1 SNHLY and CDR2 FYNNEI. The CDR3 runs to 14 residues. V lost 3 bases, J lost 12 bases, and 15 bases lay in between. The DNA of the CDR3 is TGTGCCAGCAGTGACCAGGTGTATAACGGACCCCTCCACTTT. Protein sequence: CASSDQVYNGPLHF.

The DNA for the CDR3 is TGTGCCTGGAGTACGGACAGCCATCAGCCCCAGCATTTT. It is translated as CAWSTDSHQPQHF. The chain combines TRBV30 with TRBJ1-5; D is possibly TRBD1 (6 bases). The ends were cut back, 2 bases at V and 5 bases at J, with 10 bases in the middle. Germline CDR1 and CDR2: GTSNPN and SVGIG (reference sequence). The CDR3 spans 13 residues.

The chain joins TRBV11-2 to TRBJ1-1; no reliable D call. CDR1 SGHAT and CDR2 FQNNGV come from the germline V gene. CDR3 size: 14 residues. V dropped 1 base and J dropped 2 bases, with 8 bases sitting between them. The CDR3 DNA reads as TGTGCCAGCAGCTTAGTTTTTTCAAACACTGAAGCTTTCTTT. Encoded protein: CASSLVFSNTEAFF.

The V and J genes are TRBV5-5 and TRBJ2-5; 10 nucleotides match TRBD2. Germline V lookup: CDR1 SGHKS, CDR2 YYEKEE (reference sequence). V lost 1 base, J lost 5 bases, and 8 bases stayed unmatched. The CDR3 covers 16 residues. For the CDR3, the DNA is TGTGCCAGCAGCTTGACGGCTAGCGGGAGCGGGGAGACCCAGTACTTC. Amino acids: CASSLTASGSGETQYF.

The chain carries TRBV11-2 and TRBJ2-7; no reliable D call. Germline-derived CDR1 and CDR2 are SGHAT and FQNNGV. V was pared by 1 base and J by 0 bases, with 1 base between. The CDR3 loop spans 12 amino acids. CDR3 loop: CASSLASYEQYF. The CDR3 DNA reads as TGTGCCAGCAGCTTAGCCTCCTACGAGCAGTACTTC.

The chain uses TRBV28 and TRBJ2-3; 14 nucleotides match TRBD2. CDR1 and CDR2 from the germline V gene are MDHEN and SYDVKM. The CDR3 runs 17 residues. V gave up 6 bases and J gave up 5 bases; unmatched junction bases: 10. Written as DNA, the CDR3 is TGTGCCAGCAGCCTGACTAGCGGGAGGGGGGAAGGAGATACGCAGTATTTT. Its translation is CASSLTSGRGEGDTQYF.

The J gene is TRBJ2-7, the V gene TRBV11-2, with TRBD1 identical over 10 bases. Germline assignment: CDR1 SGHAT and CDR2 FQNNGV. The J segment lost 7 bases and the V segment lost 5 bases, leaving 5 bases of the junction unmatched. The CDR3 runs to 13 residues. This CDR3 is CASSQDRGIEQYF. Written as DNA, the CDR3 is TGTGCCAGCAGCCAGGACAGGGGGATAGAGCAGTACTTC.

This chain links TRBV30 with TRBJ2-5; TRBD2 matches at 8 bases. Losses at the gene ends were 5 bases for V and 5 bases for J; bases not matched to a gene: 7. The CDR3 loop spans 13 amino acids. Per the germline V gene, CDR1 is GTSNPN and CDR2 is SVGIG (reference sequence). This chain's CDR3 is CAWDYTGGETQYF. The CDR3 DNA is TGTGCCTGGGACTACACGGGAGGGGAGACCCAGTACTTC.